This TCR beta chain was found in a study of blood T cells in healthy people across ages. As to this clonotype: Its antigen is unidentified.

This CDR3 contains 15 residues. V gave up 5 bases and J gave up 1 base, with 17 bases separating them. CDR1 and CDR2 from the germline V gene are DFQATT and SNEGSKA (reference sequence). Overall study findings and caveats: Older individuals had lower TCR beta diversity per million T cells (the decline was roughly linear). There were more naive CD4+ cells and higher diversity in long-lived donors than in aged donors.

Primed by a sample-barcoded 5' primer and a J-beta primer mix, a second PCR proceeded for about 7 to 12 cycles. TCRdb processed the 5' RACE reads anew with MiXCR; each CDR3 protein has one entry. The data contain 980,000 or so distinct CDR3 sequences, around 48% of them singletons. RNA extraction gave at least 5.5 micrograms of total RNA per sample. The source of this sequence is a man aged 25-40 years in good health. V usage is TRBV20-1 and J usage is TRBJ1-1; D gene ambiguous. Sequenced: blood. The CDR3 region has the DNA TGCAGTGCTGATCCTTCGACCCGAGGGAACACTGAAGCTTTCTTT. Protein sequence: CSADPSTRGNTEAFF.